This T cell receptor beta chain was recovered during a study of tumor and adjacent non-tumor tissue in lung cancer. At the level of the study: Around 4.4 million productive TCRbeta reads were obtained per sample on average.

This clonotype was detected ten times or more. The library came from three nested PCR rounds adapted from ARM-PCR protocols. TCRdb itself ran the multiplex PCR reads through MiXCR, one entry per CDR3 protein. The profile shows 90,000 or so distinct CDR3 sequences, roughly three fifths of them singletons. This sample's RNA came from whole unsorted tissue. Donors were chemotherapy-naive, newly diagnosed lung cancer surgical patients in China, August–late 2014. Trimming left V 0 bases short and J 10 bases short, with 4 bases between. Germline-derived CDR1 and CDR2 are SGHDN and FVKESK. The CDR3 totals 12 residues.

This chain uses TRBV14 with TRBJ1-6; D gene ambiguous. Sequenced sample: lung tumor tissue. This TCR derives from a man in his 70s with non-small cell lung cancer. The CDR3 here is CASSQDLSPLHF. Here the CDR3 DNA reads TGTGCCAGCAGCCAAGATCTATCACCCCTCCACTTT.